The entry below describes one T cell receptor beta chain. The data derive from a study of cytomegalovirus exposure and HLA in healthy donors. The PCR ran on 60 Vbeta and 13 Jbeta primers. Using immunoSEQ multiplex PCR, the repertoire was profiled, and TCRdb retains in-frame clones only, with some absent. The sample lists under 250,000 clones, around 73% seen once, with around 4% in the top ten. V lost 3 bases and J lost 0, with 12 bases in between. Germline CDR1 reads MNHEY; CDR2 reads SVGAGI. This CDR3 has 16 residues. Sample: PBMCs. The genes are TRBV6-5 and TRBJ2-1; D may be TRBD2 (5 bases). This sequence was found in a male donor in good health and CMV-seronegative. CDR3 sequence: CASSYERRSSYNEQFF. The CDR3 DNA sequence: TGTGCCAGCAGTTATGAAAGGAGGAGCTCCTACAATGAGCAGTTCTTC.